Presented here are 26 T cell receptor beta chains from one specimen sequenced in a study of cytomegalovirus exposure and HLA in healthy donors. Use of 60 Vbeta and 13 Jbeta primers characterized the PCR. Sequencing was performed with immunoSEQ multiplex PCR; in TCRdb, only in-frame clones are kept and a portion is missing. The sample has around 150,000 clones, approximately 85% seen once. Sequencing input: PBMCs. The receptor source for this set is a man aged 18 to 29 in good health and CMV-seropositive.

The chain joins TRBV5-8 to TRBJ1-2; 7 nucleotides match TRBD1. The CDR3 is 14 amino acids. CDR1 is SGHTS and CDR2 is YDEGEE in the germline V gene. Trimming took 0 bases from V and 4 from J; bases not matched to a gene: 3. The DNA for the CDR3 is TGTGCCAGCAGCTTGGGACAGGGACTCTATGGCTACACCTTC. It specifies CASSLGQGLYGYTF. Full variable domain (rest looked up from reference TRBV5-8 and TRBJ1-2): EAGVTQSPTHLIKTRGQQATLRCSPISGHTSVYWYQQALGLGLQFLLWYDEGEERNRGNFPPRFSGRQFPNYSSELNVNALELEDSALYLCASSLGQGLYGYTFGSGTRLTVV.

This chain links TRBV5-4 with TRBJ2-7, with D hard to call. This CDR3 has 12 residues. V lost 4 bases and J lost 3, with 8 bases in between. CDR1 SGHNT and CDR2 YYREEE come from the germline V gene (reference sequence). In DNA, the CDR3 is TGTGCCAGCAGCCGCCCCGGCTACGAGCAGTACTTC. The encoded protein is CASSRPGYEQYF.

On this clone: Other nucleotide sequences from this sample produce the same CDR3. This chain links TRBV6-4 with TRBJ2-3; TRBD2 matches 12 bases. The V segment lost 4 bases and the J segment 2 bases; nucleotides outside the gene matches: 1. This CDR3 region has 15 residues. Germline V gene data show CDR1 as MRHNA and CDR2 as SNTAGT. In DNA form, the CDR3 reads TGTGCCAGCAGTGCTAGCGGGGGGGCCACAGATACGCAGTATTTT. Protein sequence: CASSASGGATDTQYF.

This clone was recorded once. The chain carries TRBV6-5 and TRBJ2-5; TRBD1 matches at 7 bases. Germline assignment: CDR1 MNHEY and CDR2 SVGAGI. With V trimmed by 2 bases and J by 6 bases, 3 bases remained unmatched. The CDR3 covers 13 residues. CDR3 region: CASSYPDRQTQYF. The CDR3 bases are TGTGCCAGCAGTTACCCGGACAGGCAGACCCAGTACTTC.

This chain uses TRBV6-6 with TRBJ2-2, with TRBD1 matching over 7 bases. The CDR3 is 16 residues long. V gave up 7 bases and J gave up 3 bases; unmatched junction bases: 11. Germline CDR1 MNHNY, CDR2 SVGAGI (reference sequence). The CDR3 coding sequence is TGTGCCAGCACAAGGGGTTTCGGGACAGACACCGGGGAGCTGTTTTTT. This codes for CASTRGFGTDTGELFF.

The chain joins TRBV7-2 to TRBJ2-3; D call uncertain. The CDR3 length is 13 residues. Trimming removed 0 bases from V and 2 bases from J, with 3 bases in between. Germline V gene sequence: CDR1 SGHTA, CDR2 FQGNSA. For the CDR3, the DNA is TGTGCCAGCAGCTTAGCTAACACAGATACGCAGTATTTT. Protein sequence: CASSLANTDTQYF.

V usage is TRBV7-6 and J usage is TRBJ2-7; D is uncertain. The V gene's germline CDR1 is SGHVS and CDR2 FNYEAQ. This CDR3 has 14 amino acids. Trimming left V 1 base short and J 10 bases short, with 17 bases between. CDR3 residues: CASSLEARVREQYF. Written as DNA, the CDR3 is TGTGCCAGCAGCTTAGAGGCCCGGGTACGAGAACAGTACTTC.

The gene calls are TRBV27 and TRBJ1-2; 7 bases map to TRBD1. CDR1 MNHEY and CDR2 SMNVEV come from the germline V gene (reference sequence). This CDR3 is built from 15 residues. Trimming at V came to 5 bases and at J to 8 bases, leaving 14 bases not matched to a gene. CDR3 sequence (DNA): TGTGCCAGCAGTCCGACAACCAAGGGGGCGCGGGGCTACACCTTC. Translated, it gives CASSPTTKGARGYTF.

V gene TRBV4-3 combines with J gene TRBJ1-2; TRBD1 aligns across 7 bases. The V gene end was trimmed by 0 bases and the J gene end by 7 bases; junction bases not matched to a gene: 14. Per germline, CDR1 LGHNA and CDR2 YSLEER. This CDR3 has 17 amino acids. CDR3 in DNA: TGCGCCAGCAGCCAAGATGCCTCTCAGCAGGGGGTCGGTGGCTACACCTTC. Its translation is CASSQDASQQGVGGYTF.

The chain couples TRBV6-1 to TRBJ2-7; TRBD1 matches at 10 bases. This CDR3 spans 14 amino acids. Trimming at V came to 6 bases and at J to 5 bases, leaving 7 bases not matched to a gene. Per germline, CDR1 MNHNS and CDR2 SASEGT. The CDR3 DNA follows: TGTGCCAGCAGAACGACAGGGGGCCTCAACGAGCAGTACTTC. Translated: CASRTTGGLNEQYF.

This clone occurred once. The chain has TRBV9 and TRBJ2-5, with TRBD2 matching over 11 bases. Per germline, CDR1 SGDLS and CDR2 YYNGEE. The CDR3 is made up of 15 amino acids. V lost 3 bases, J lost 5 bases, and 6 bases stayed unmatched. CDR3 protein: CASSGSGGATETQYF. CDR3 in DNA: TGTGCCAGCAGCGGTAGCGGGGGGGCCACGGAGACCCAGTACTTC.

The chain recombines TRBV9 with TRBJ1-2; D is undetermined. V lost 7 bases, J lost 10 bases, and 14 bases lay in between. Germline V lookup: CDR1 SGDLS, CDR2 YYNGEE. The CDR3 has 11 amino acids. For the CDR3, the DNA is TGTGCCAGCGGAGATGTAGCCTACTACACCTTC. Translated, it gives CASGDVAYYTF.

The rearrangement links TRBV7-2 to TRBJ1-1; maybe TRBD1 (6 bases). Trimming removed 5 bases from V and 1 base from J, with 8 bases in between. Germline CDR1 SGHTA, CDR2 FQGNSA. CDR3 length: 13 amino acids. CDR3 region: CASSRQANTEAFF. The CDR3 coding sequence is TGTGCCAGCAGCCGACAGGCGAACACTGAAGCTTTCTTT.

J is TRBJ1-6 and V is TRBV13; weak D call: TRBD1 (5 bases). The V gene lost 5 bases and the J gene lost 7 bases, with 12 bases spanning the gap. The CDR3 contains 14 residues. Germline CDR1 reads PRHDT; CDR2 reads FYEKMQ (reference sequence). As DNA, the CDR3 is TGTGCCAGCAGCCGTGACGGGGGGAATTCACCCCTCCACTTT. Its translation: CASSRDGGNSPLHF. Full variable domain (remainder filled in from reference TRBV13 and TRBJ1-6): AAGVIQSPRHLIKEKRETATLKCYPIPRHDTVYWYQQGPGQDPQFLISFYEKMQSDKGSIPDRFSAQQFSDYHSELNMSSLELGDSALYFCASSRDGGNSPLHFGNGTRLTVT.

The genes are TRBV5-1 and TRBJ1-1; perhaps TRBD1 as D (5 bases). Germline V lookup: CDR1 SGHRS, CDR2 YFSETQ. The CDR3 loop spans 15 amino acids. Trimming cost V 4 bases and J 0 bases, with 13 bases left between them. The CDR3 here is CASSATVNLNTEAFF. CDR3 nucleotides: TGCGCCAGCAGCGCGACAGTAAACCTGAACACTGAAGCTTTCTTT.

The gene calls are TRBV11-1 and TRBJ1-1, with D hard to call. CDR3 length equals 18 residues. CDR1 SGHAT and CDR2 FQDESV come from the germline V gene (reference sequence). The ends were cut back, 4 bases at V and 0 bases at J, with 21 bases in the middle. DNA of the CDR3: TGTGCCAGCAGCTCCAACTATGGCGCGGGGAGGTTGAACACTGAAGCTTTCTTT. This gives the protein CASSSNYGAGRLNTEAFF.

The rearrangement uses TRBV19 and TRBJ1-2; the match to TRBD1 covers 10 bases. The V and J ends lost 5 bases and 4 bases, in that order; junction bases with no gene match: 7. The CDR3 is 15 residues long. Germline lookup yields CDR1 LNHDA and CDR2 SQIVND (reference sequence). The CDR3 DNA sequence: TGTGCCAGTAGTCATCGGACAGGGGGTGGCTATGGCTACACCTTC. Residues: CASSHRTGGGYGYTF.

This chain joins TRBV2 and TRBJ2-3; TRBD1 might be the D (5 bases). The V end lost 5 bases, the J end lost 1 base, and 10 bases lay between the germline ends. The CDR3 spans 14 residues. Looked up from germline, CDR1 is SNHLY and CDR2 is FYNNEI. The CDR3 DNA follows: TGTGCCAGCAGTAGGACACCGGGCACAGATACGCAGTATTTT. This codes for CASSRTPGTDTQYF.

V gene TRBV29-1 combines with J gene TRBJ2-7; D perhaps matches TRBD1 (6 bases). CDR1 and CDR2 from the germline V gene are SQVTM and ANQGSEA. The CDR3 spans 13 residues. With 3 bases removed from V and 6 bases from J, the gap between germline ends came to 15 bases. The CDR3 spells CSVEGDTTREQYF. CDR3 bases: TGCAGCGTTGAGGGGGACACAACTCGCGAGCAGTACTTC.

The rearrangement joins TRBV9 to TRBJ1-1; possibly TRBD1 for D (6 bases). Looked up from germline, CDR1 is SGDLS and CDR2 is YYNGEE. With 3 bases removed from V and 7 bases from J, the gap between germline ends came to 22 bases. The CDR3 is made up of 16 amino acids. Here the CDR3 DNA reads TGTGCCAGCAGCGATGCAGGGGAACGTCCTGCGAATGAAGCTTTCTTT. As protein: CASSDAGERPANEAFF.

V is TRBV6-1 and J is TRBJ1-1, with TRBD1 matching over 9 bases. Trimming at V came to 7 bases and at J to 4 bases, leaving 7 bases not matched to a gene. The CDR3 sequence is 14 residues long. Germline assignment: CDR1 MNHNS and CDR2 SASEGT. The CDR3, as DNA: TGTGCCAGCATCATCAGGGGACAGGGCACTGAAGCTTTCTTT. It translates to CASIIRGQGTEAFF.

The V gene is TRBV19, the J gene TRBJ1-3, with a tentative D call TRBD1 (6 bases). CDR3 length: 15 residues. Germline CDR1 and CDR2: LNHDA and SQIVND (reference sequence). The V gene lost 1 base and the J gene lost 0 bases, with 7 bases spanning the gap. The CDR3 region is CASSIATGSGNTIYF. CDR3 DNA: TGTGCCAGTAGTATAGCGACAGGCTCTGGAAACACCATATATTTT. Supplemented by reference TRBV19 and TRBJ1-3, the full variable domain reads DGGITQSPKYLFRKEGQNVTLSCEQNLNHDAMYWYRQDPGQGLRLIYYSQIVNDFQKGDIAEGYSVSREKKESFPLTVTSAQKNPTAFYLCASSIATGSGNTIYFGEGSWLTVV.

In DNA, the CDR3 is TGCGCCAGCAGCCCCGCCCAGTCGATCTACAATGAGCAGTTCTTC. Translated, it gives CASSPAQSIYNEQFF. The gene calls are TRBV4-3 and TRBJ2-1; the D is unclear. The CDR3 is 15 residues long. V was pared by 4 bases and J by 3 bases, with 13 bases between. The germline CDR1 and CDR2 sequences are LGHNA and YSLEER.

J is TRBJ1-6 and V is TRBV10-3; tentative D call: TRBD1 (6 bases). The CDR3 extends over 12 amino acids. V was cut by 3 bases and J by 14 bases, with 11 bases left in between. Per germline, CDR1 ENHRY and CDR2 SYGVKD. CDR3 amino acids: CAISDGGGTLHF. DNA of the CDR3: TGTGCCATCAGTGATGGGGGGGGCACCCTCCACTTT.

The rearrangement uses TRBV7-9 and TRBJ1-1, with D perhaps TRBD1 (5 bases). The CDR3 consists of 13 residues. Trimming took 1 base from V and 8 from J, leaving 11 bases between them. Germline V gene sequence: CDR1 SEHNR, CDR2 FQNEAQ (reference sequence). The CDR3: CASSLVGAGEAFF. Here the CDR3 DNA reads TGTGCCAGCAGCTTAGTGGGTGCAGGGGAAGCTTTCTTT.

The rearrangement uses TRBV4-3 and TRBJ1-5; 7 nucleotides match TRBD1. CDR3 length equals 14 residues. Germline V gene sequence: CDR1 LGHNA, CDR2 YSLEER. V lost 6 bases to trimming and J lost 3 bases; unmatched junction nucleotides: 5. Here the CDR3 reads CASRLTGANQPQHF. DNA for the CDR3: TGCGCCAGCAGACTAACAGGGGCCAATCAGCCCCAGCATTTT.